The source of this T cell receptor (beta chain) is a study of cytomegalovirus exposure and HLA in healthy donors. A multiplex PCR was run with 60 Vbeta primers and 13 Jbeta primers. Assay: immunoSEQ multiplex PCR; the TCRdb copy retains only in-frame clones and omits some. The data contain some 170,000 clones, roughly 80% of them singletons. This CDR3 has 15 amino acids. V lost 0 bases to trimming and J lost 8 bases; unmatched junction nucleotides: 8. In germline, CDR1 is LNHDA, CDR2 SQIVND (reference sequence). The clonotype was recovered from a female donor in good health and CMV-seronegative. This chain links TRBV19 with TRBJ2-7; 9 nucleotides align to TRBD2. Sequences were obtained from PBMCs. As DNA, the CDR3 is TGTGCCAGTAGTATAGATCGTCGGCGGGAGGGTAAGCAGTACTTC. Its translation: CASSIDRRREGKQYF.